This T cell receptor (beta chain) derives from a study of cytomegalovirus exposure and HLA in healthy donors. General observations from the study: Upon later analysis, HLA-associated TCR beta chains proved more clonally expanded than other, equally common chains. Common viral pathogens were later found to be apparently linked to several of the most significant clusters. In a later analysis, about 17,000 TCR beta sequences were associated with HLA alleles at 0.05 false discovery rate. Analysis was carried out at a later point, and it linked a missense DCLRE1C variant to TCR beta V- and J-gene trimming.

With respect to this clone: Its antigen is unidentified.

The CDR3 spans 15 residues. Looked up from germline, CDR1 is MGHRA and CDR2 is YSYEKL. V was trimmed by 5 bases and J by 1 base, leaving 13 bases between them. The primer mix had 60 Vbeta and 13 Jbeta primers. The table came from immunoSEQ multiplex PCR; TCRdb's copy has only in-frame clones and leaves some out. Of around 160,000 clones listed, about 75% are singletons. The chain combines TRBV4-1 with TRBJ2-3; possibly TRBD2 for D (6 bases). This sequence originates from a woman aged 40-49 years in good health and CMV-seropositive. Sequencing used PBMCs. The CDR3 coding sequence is TGCGCCAGCAGCTTAAACGGGGGTGGCACAGATACGCAGTATTTT. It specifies CASSLNGGGTDTQYF.